This T cell receptor beta chain was retrieved from a study of radiotherapy plus CTLA-4 blockade in lung cancer (dated by TCRdb to about 2018). In the study overall: Among enrolled patients, about 17% had an objective response and roughly 31% reached disease control.

What the work shows at the level of the full study, not this receptor alone: After treatment with radiotherapy and ipilimumab, TCR clones that originated in tumors expanded in peripheral blood. Increased serum interferon-beta after radiation, together with early dynamic changes in blood T cell clones, were reported to be the strongest predictors of response.

Comment on this clone: What this receptor recognizes is not known. No much larger clone is present one base from it, and per-base qualities are unavailable.

Library prep was done by the immunoSEQ multiplex PCR assay. TCRdb mirrors the immuneACCESS table, restricted to in-frame sequences. Some clones are absent from its copies; in checked studies, under half trace to an unresolved V gene, and the reason for the others is unknown. In all, the sample holds around 44,000 clones, and approximately 80% of those were seen once. The ten top clones hold roughly 2.6% of the sample. The study evaluated CTLA-4 blockade (ipilimumab) given together with focal radiation therapy in patients who had chemo-refractory metastatic non-small-cell lung cancer. Based on the germline V gene (reference sequence), the CDR1 and CDR2 sequences are LNHNV and YYDKDF. There are 16 amino acids in the CDR3, from cysteine to phenylalanine inclusive. Only the CDR3 DNA stays, 48 bases, in frame from base 1. Trimming takes 0 bases from V and 4 bases from J, and the germline ends sit 15 bases apart.

Here the chain combines TRBV15 and TRBJ1-1, with the identity of the D gene unclear. This TCR derives from a human donor with non-small cell lung cancer whose response to radiotherapy plus ipilimumab could not be evaluated. Here the sequenced sample was peripheral blood, taken from a patient treated with radiotherapy plus ipilimumab. In nucleotide form, the sequence is TGTGCCACCAGCAGAGAGAGGGCCCGAGCGGGCACTGAAGCTTTCTTT. Translated, it gives CATSRERARAGTEAFF.